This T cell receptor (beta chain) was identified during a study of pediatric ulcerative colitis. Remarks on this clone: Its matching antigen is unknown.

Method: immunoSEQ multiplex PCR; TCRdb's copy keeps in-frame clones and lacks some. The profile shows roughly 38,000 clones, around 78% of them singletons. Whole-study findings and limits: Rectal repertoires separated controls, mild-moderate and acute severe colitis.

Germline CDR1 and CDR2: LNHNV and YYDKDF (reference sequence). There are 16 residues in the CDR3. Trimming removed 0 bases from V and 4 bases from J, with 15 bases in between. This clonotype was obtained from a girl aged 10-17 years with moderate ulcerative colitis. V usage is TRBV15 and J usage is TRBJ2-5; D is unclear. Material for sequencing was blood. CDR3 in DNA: TGTGCCACCAGCAGAGATGCTCCCACCTCGGGAGAGACCCAGTACTTC. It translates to CATSRDAPTSGETQYF.